A selection of T cell receptor beta chains follows, all from one sample in a study of T-cell memory formation after mild COVID-19. TCRdb redid the calling of the 5' RACE reads with MiXCR, one entry per CDR3 protein. The sample has about 200,000 distinct CDR3 sequences; around 9.5% are singletons. Sequenced: PBMCs or a T cell subset sorted from them (not recorded which). These receptors were collected from a man aged 18 to 35 who had mild COVID-19 (a few samples of this study predate the infection). Cell type and time point are not known. Both conserved end residues are part of each CDR3. D genes are given only for firm matches. Size is stated for part of the rows, as once, few or many counts, or as a class when the clone is expanded.

TRBV7-8,TRBD1,TRBJ1-2,NA,CASSRDGQGYGYTF,TGTGCCAGCAGCCGAGACGGACAGGGATATGGCTACACCTTC
TRBV4-1,NA,TRBJ2-5,few,CASSQVAEYQETQYF,TGCGCCAGCAGCCAAGTCGCCGAGTACCAAGAGACCCAGTACTTC
TRBV3-1,TRBD2,TRBJ2-1,many,CASSQFSGGANEQFF,TGTGCCAGCAGCCAATTTAGCGGGGGGGCCAATGAGCAGTTCTTC
TRBV4-3,NA,TRBJ2-1,NA,CASSHHSGVQFF,TGCGCCAGCAGCCATCACTCCGGGGTGCAGTTCTTC
TRBV20-1,NA,TRBJ2-2,few,CSARASGAATGELFF,TGCAGTGCTAGAGCCTCAGGGGCGGCGACCGGGGAGCTGTTTTTT
TRBV4-2,NA,TRBJ2-3,many,CASSQGSWTDTQYF,TGTGCCAGCAGCCAAGGGTCATGGACAGATACGCAGTATTTT
TRBV29-1,NA,TRBJ2-1,many,CSVEEGLKLHEQFF,TGCAGCGTTGAAGAGGGGCTCAAACTCCATGAGCAGTTCTTC
TRBV7-9,NA,TRBJ2-7,NA,CASSSLWVQISEQYF,TGTGCCAGCAGCTCCCTCTGGGTCCAGATCTCCGAGCAGTACTTC
TRBV11-2,NA,TRBJ1-2,few,CASSFEQRGGRKGYTF,TGTGCCAGCAGCTTTGAGCAGCGGGGGGGCCGGAAGGGCTACACCTTC
TRBV5-1,TRBD2,TRBJ2-1,NA,CASHRLAGGTYNEQFF,TGCGCCAGCCACCGACTAGCGGGGGGCACCTACAATGAGCAGTTCTTC
TRBV9,NA,TRBJ1-2,NA,CASSVGGAANHGYTF,TGTGCCAGCAGCGTAGGGGGGGCGGCTAACCATGGCTACACCTTC
TRBV28,NA,TRBJ2-1,few,CASKEDTQEQFF,TGTGCCAGCAAAGAGGACACTCAAGAGCAGTTCTTC
TRBV18,NA,TRBJ2-7,few,CASSPPTGYPYEQYF,TGTGCCAGCTCACCACCTACAGGGTATCCCTACGAGCAGTACTTC
TRBV12-3/TRBV12-4,TRBD1,TRBJ1-2,few,CASSTNRDSYGYTF,TGTGCCAGCAGCACTAACCGGGACAGCTATGGCTACACCTTC
TRBV7-2,NA,TRBJ2-1,NA,CASSSVSSYNEQFF,TGTGCCAGCAGCTCGGTGAGCTCGTACAATGAGCAGTTCTTC
TRBV4-2,NA,TRBJ2-2,few,CASSQDGQTGELFF,TGTGCCAGCAGCCAAGATGGACAAACCGGGGAGCTGTTTTTT
TRBV6-5,NA,TRBJ1-1,NA,CASSFRDRSSEAFF,TGTGCCAGCAGTTTCAGAGACAGGTCCAGTGAAGCTTTCTTT
TRBV7-9,NA,TRBJ1-3,few,CASSLAGPSGNTIYF,TGTGCCAGCAGCTTAGCGGGGCCCTCTGGAAACACCATATATTTT
TRBV7-2,TRBD1,TRBJ2-1,NA,CASSSLGTAGSRGQFF,TGTGCCAGCAGCTCCCTAGGGACAGCCGGGTCAAGGGGGCAGTTCTTC
TRBV6-1,NA,TRBJ1-6,NA,CASSEASGSSPLHF,TGTGCCAGCAGTGAAGCGAGCGGGAGTTCACCCCTCCACTTT
TRBV5-1,TRBD2,TRBJ2-3,NA,CASSLPAGGPTDTQYF,TGCGCCAGCAGCTTGCCAGCGGGGGGTCCCACAGATACGCAGTATTTT
TRBV7-2,NA,TRBJ2-1,many,CASSSRGGNEQFF,TGTGCCAGCAGCTCGAGGGGCGGGAATGAGCAGTTCTTC
TRBV4-1,TRBD1,TRBJ2-7,many,CASSQDPGQGVTYEQYF,TGCGCCAGCAGCCAAGATCCCGGACAGGGGGTAACCTACGAGCAGTACTTC
TRBV2,NA,TRBJ1-5,NA,CASKRWDQPQHF,TGTGCCAGCAAGAGATGGGATCAGCCCCAGCATTTT
TRBV20-1,NA,TRBJ2-5,many,CSAPGHGIQETQYF,TGCAGTGCTCCGGGACATGGAATACAAGAGACCCAGTACTTC
TRBV7-9,NA,TRBJ2-3,NA,CASNQNMADTQYF,TGTGCCAGCAACCAAAATATGGCAGATACGCAGTATTTT
TRBV12-3/TRBV12-4,NA,TRBJ2-3,many,CASSRDGRDTQYF,TGTGCCAGCAGTCGGGACGGAAGGGATACGCAGTATTTT
TRBV4-3,TRBD2,TRBJ2-5,NA,CASSQEPPQAGYETQYF,TGCGCCAGCAGCCAAGAGCCCCCCCAAGCGGGGTATGAGACCCAGTACTTC
TRBV7-3,TRBD1,TRBJ1-6,many,CASSPGTGDVNSPLHF,TGTGCCAGCAGCCCAGGGACAGGGGACGTGAATTCACCCCTCCACTTT
TRBV4-3,NA,TRBJ1-2,many,CASSEDGGALNGYTF,TGCGCCAGCAGTGAAGACGGTGGGGCTTTAAACGGCTACACCTTC
TRBV6-2/TRBV6-3,NA,TRBJ2-7,few,CASSRAAGAGRHEQYF,TGTGCCAGCAGTCGGGCCGCGGGGGCTGGTAGGCACGAGCAGTACTTC
TRBV5-6,NA,TRBJ2-5,NA,CASSAIYTGQETQYF,TGTGCCAGCAGCGCCATTTATACCGGCCAGGAGACCCAGTACTTC
TRBV7-6,NA,TRBJ2-1,many,CASRPGNRNEQFF,TGTGCCAGCAGGCCTGGGAATCGAAATGAGCAGTTCTTC
TRBV25-1,NA,TRBJ2-3,few,CASSGGFSTDTQYF,TGTGCCAGCAGTGGCGGATTCAGCACAGATACGCAGTATTTT
TRBV4-3,NA,TRBJ2-3,few,CASSQEGRRGAFTDTQYF,TGCGCCAGCAGCCAAGAAGGGCGTCGGGGCGCGTTCACAGATACGCAGTATTTT
TRBV28,TRBD2,TRBJ2-1,few,CASSRGLSGGAWNEQFF,TGTGCCAGCAGTCGGGGCCTTAGCGGGGGGGCCTGGAATGAGCAGTTCTTC
TRBV3-1,TRBD1,TRBJ1-1,NA,CASSQLYRGSEAFF,TGTGCCAGCAGCCAATTGTACAGGGGTTCTGAAGCTTTCTTT
TRBV28,NA,TRBJ2-5,NA,CASNLGQQETQYF,TGTGCCAGCAATCTAGGACAGCAAGAGACCCAGTACTTC
TRBV6-5,NA,TRBJ1-4,NA,CASSSTDEKLFF,TGTGCCAGCAGTTCCACGGACGAAAAACTGTTTTTT
TRBV7-8,NA,TRBJ2-7,many,CASSSSRRTYEQYF,TGTGCCAGCAGCTCCAGTAGGCGCACCTACGAGCAGTACTTC
TRBV19,TRBD1,TRBJ2-1,few,CASSIKRQGIHNEQFF,TGTGCCAGTAGTATTAAGAGACAGGGTATCCACAATGAGCAGTTCTTC
TRBV29-1,NA,TRBJ1-2,NA,CSVGGPPPAGYTF,TGCAGCGTGGGGGGGCCGCCACCGGCTGGCTACACCTTC
TRBV6-2/TRBV6-3,NA,TRBJ1-1,NA,CATKEVQGYTEAFF,TGTGCCACCAAGGAGGTACAGGGATACACTGAAGCTTTCTTT
TRBV6-5,TRBD1,TRBJ1-5,NA,CASSSGQGGQPQHF,TGTGCCAGCAGTTCGGGACAGGGAGGTCAGCCCCAGCATTTT
TRBV12-3/TRBV12-4,NA,TRBJ2-5,many,CASSLIGGETQYF,TGTGCCAGCAGTTTAATAGGGGGAGAGACCCAGTACTTC
TRBV7-9,NA,TRBJ2-7,NA,CASSSPGNEQYF,TGTGCCAGCAGCTCGCCCGGTAACGAGCAGTACTTC
TRBV6-4,NA,TRBJ1-1,few,CASSDTPDGNTEAFF,TGTGCCAGCAGTGACACCCCGGACGGGAACACTGAAGCTTTCTTT
TRBV7-2,TRBD1,TRBJ1-2,NA,CASSLGYRGTNYGYTF,TGTGCCAGCAGCTTAGGATACAGGGGGACTAACTATGGCTACACCTTC
TRBV5-1,NA,TRBJ2-4,many,CASSLGNENIQYF,TGCGCCAGCAGCTTGGGGAATGAAAACATTCAGTACTTC
TRBV18,TRBD1,TRBJ1-6,NA,CASSPSGQENSPLHF,TGTGCCAGCTCACCATCGGGACAGGAAAATTCACCCCTCCACTTT
TRBV4-3,TRBD2,TRBJ2-1,few,CASSRIERGGPNEQFF,TGCGCCAGCAGTAGAATTGAGCGGGGGGGCCCCAATGAGCAGTTCTTC
TRBV7-2,NA,TRBJ1-1,many,CASSLAGPMNTEAFF,TGTGCCAGCAGCTTAGCGGGACCCATGAACACTGAAGCTTTCTTT
TRBV7-2,NA,TRBJ1-6,NA,CASSHLTGALHF,TGTGCCAGCAGCCACCTGACAGGAGCCCTCCACTTT
TRBV12-3/TRBV12-4,NA,TRBJ2-3,many,CASTSSQDTQYF,TGTGCCAGCACCTCTTCTCAAGATACGCAGTATTTT
TRBV29-1,NA,TRBJ1-2,few,CSVAPQGTHGYTF,TGCAGCGTGGCACCACAGGGAACCCATGGCTACACCTTC
TRBV7-2,NA,TRBJ1-2,few,CASNLRGTYGYTF,TGTGCCAGCAACCTTCGGGGGACCTATGGCTACACCTTC
TRBV11-1,NA,TRBJ2-3,many,CASRGFTDTQYF,TGTGCCAGCAGGGGGTTCACAGATACGCAGTATTTT
TRBV4-1,NA,TRBJ2-3,NA,CASSPSGAAGRDTQYF,TGCGCCAGCAGCCCATCCGGCGCCGCCGGGAGAGATACGCAGTATTTT
TRBV12-3/TRBV12-4,NA,TRBJ2-1,few,CASSPTGTYNEQFF,TGTGCCAGCAGCCCCACAGGGACCTACAATGAGCAGTTCTTC
TRBV20-1,NA,TRBJ1-5,NA,CSARRGDTNQPQHF,TGCAGTGCTAGACGGGGGGATACCAATCAGCCCCAGCATTTT